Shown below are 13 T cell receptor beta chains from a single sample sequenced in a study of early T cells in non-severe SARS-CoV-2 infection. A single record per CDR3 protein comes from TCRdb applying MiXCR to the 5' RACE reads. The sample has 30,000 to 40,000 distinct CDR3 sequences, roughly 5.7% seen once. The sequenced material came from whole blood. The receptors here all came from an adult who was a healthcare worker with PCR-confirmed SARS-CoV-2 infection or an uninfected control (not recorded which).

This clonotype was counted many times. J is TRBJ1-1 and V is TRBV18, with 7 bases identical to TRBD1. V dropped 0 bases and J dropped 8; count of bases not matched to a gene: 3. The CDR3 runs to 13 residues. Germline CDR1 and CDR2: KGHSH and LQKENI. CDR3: CASSPPTGPEAFF. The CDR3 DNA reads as TGTGCCAGCTCACCACCGACAGGGCCAGAAGCTTTCTTT.

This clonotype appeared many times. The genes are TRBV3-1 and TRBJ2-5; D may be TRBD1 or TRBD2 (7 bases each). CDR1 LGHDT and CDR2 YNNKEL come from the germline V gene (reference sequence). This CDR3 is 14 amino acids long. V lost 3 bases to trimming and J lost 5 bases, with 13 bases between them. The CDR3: CASSQRQGGETQYF. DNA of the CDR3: TGTGCCAGCAGCCAGCGACAGGGAGGGGAGACCCAGTACTTC.

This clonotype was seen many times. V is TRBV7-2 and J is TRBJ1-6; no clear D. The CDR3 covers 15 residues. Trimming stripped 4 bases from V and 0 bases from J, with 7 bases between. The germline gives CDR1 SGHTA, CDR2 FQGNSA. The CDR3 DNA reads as TGTGCCAGCAGCTCGAAGAGCTCCTATAATTCACCCCTCCACTTT. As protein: CASSSKSSYNSPLHF.

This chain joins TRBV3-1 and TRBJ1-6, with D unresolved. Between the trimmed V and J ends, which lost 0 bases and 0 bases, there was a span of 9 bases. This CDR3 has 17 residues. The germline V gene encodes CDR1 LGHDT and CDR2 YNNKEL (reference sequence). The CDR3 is CASSQDHGSSYNSPLHF. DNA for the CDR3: TGTGCCAGCAGCCAAGATCACGGGAGCTCCTATAATTCACCCCTCCACTTT.

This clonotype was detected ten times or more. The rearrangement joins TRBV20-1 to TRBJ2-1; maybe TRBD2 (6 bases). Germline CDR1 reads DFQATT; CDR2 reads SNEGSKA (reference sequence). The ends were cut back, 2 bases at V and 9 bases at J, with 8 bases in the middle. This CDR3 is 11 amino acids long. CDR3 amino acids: CSARRLVEQFF. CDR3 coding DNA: TGCAGTGCTAGACGACTAGTTGAGCAGTTCTTC.

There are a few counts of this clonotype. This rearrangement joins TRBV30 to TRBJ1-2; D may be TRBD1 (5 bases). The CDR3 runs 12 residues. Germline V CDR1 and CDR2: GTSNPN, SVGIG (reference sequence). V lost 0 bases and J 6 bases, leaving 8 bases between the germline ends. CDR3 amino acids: CAWSVFRDGYTF. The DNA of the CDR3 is TGTGCCTGGAGTGTATTCAGGGATGGCTACACCTTC.

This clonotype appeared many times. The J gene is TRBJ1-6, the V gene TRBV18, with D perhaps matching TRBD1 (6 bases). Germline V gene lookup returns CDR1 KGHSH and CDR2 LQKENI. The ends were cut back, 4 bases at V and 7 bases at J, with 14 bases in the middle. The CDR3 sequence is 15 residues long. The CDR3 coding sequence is TGTGCCAGCTCACTGGCCCAGGGGTACAATTCACCCCTCCACTTT. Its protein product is CASSLAQGYNSPLHF.

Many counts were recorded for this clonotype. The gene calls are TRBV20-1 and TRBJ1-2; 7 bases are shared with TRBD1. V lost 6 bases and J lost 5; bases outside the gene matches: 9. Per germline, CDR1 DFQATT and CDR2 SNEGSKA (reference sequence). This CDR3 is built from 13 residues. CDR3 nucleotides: TGCAGTGCGAGCACAGGGGAGGGGTATGGCTACACCTTC. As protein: CSASTGEGYGYTF.

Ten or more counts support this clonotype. The CDR3 DNA follows: TGCAGTGCTAGAAGTACAGGGCAGGGCAATCAGCCCCAGCATTTT. Translation: CSARSTGQGNQPQHF. The V call is TRBV20-1, the J call TRBJ1-5, with D perhaps matching TRBD1 (6 bases). The CDR3 contains 15 residues. CDR1 DFQATT and CDR2 SNEGSKA come from the germline V gene (reference sequence). Trimming took off 2 bases at V and 2 bases at J, with 13 bases between the two ends.

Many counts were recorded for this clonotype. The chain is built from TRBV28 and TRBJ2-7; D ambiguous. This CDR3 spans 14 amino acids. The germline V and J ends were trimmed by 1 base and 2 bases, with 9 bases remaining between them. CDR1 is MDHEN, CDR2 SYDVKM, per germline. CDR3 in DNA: TGTGCCAGCAGTTTATCGGACGGCCCCTACGAGCAGTACTTC. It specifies CASSLSDGPYEQYF.

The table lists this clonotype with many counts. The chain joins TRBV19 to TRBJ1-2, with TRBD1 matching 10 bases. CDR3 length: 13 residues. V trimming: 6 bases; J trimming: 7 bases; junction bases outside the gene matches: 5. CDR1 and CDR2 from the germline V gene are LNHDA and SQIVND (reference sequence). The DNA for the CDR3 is TGTGCCAGTAGGACCGGGACAGGGGCTGGCTACACCTTC. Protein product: CASRTGTGAGYTF. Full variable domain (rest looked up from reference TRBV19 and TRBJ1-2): DGGITQSPKYLFRKEGQNVTLSCEQNLNHDAMYWYRQDPGQGLRLIYYSQIVNDFQKGDIAEGYSVSREKKESFPLTVTSAQKNPTAFYLCASRTGTGAGYTFGSGTRLTVV.

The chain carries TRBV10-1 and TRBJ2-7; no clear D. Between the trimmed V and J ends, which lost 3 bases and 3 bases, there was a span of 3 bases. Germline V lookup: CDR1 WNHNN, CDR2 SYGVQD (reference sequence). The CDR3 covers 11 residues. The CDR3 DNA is TGCGCCAGCAGTGAAGGCTACGAGCAGTACTTC. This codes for CASSEGYEQYF.

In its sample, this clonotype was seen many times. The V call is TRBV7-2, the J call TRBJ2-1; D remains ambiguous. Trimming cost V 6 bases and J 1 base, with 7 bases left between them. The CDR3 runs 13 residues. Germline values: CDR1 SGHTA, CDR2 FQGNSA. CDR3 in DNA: TGTGCCAGCAGGGCCCCTTCCTACAATGAGCAGTTCTTC. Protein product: CASRAPSYNEQFF.